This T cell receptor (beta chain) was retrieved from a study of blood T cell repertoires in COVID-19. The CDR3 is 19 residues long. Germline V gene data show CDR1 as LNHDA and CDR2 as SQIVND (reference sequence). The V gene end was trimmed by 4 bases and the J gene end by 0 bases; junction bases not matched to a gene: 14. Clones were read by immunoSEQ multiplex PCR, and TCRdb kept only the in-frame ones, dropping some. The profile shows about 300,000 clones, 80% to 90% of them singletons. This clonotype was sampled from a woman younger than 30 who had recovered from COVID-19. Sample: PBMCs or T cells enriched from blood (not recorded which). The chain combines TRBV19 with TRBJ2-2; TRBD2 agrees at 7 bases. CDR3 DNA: TGTGCCAGTAGTACCCTGACTAGCTACGGCGCCGCGAACACCGGGGAGCTGTTTTTT. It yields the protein CASSTLTSYGAANTGELFF. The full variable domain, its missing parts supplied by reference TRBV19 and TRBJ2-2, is DGGITQSPKYLFRKEGQNVTLSCEQNLNHDAMYWYRQDPGQGLRLIYYSQIVNDFQKGDIAEGYSVSREKKESFPLTVTSAQKNPTAFYLCASSTLTSYGAANTGELFFGEGSRLTVL.